The 5 T cell receptor beta chains in this list originate from one sample, sequenced in a study of blood T cells in healthy people across ages. PCR was performed a second time for about 7 to 12 cycles using a sample-barcoded 5' primer and a J-beta primer mix. TCRdb re-called the 5' RACE reads with MiXCR, one entry per CDR3 protein. This sample has about 1,400,000 distinct CDR3 sequences, with approximately 60% found just once. Sequenced: blood. These TCRs come from a man younger than 35 in good health.

The gene calls are TRBV11-2 and TRBJ2-3, with unresolved D. The CDR3 runs to 16 residues. The ends were cut back, 1 base at V and 5 bases at J, with 16 bases in the middle. CDR1 SGHAT and CDR2 FQNNGV come from the germline V gene. The CDR3 DNA follows: TGTGCCAGCAGCTTAGCGGGCAACTTGGAGAGAGATACGCAGTATTTT. It specifies CASSLAGNLERDTQYF.

V usage is TRBV12-3 or TRBV12-4 and J usage is TRBJ2-7; TRBD2 agrees at 14 bases. The CDR3 length is 17 residues. J was trimmed by 6 bases and V by 5 bases; bases with no gene match: 12. The CDR3 region is CASSLGTSGRRSTEQYF. DNA of the CDR3: TGTGCCAGCAGTCTCGGGACTAGCGGGAGAAGATCGACCGAGCAGTACTTC.

The chain is built from TRBV20-1 and TRBJ2-3, with 9 bases aligning to TRBD2. The CDR3 is 16 residues long. Germline CDR1 DFQATT, CDR2 SNEGSKA (reference sequence). V gave up 3 bases and J gave up 5 bases; unmatched junction bases: 12. The CDR3 reads CSARKTRTSVIDTQYF. The CDR3 DNA is TGCAGTGCTAGGAAAACCCGGACTAGCGTAATAGATACGCAGTATTTT.

This clonotype was detected only a few times. The rearrangement joins TRBV5-5 to TRBJ2-3, with 8 bases fitting TRBD2. J was trimmed by 2 bases and V by 5 bases; bases with no gene match: 10. The CDR3 extends over 16 amino acids. Germline lookup yields CDR1 SGHKS and CDR2 YYEKEE (reference sequence). The CDR3: CASSYPGGENTDTQYF. The CDR3 DNA reads TGTGCCAGCAGTTACCCCGGGGGGGAGAACACAGATACGCAGTATTTT.

The chain has TRBV7-2 and TRBJ2-7, with 9 bases aligning to TRBD1. There are 16 residues in the CDR3. After removal of 2 bases from V and 4 bases from J, the junction contained 9 bases not matched to a gene. The germline V gene has CDR1 SGHTA and CDR2 FQGNSA. This CDR3 reads CASSLLGTGTPYEQYF. The CDR3 coding sequence is TGTGCCAGCAGCTTACTAGGGACAGGGACCCCTTACGAGCAGTACTTC.